Included here is one T cell receptor (beta chain) sequence, with context. Its antigen is undetermined. Several immunoSEQ plates received, in even portions, the genomic DNA of each subset. Using immunoSEQ multiplex PCR, the repertoire was profiled, and TCRdb retains in-frame clones only, with some absent. This sample has about 2 million clones; about 95% occur once, and the top ten carry around 1.1%. This entry comes from a study of shared clonotypes between healthy human individuals. Germline trimming cut 5 bases from V and 4 bases from J; bases unmatched to any gene: 4. This CDR3 is 13 amino acids long. Germline V gives CDR1 SGDLS, CDR2 YYNGEE. The naive CD8 subset, CD45RO-negative cells positively selected for CCR7, excluded terminally differentiated effector memory CD45RA+ cells. Study findings and constraints: Of the naive CD4 clonotypes, roughly 5.2% were shared across several donors.

This TCR derives from a man in his late teens or twenties in good health. Sequenced: naive CD8+ T cells sorted from blood. The chain couples TRBV9 to TRBJ1-2, with 8 bases identical to TRBD1. The chain's CDR3 is CASRGQGAYGYTF. In DNA form, the CDR3 reads TGTGCCAGCAGAGGACAGGGAGCCTATGGCTACACCTTC.